A single sample is the source of the 28 T cell receptor beta chains below, sequenced in a study of OX40 agonist ivuxolimab in advanced cancers. Only in-frame clones appear in the TCRdb table, and some are missing; sequencing was by immunoSEQ multiplex PCR. This table holds 65,000 to 80,000 clones, about 90% found once. Sample: CD4+ or CD8+ T cells sorted from blood, taken in a trial of the OX40 agonist ivuxolimab. Receptors were obtained from an adult with an advanced solid tumor such as melanoma, head and neck, liver or kidney cancer.

The V call is TRBV28, the J call TRBJ2-7; 13 bases fit TRBD2. V lost 5 bases, J lost 12 bases, and 13 bases stayed unmatched. Germline assignment: CDR1 MDHEN and CDR2 SYDVKM. CDR3 size: 15 residues. In DNA, the CDR3 is TGTGCCAGCAGTACCCCGGGACTAGCGGGAAGGGGCGGGTACTTC. Its translation is CASSTPGLAGRGGYF. Based on the CDR3 plus reference TRBV28 and TRBJ2-7, the full variable domain is DVKVTQSSRYLVKRTGEKVFLECVQDMDHENMFWYRQDPGLGLRLIYFSYDVKMKEKGDIPEGYSVSREKKERFSLILESASTNQTSMYLCASSTPGLAGRGGYFGPGTRLTVT.

The chain employs TRBV7-3 and TRBJ2-1; D might be TRBD1 (6 bases). Trimming took 2 bases from V and 7 from J, leaving 12 bases between them. Germline CDR1 and CDR2: SGHTA and FQGTGA. The CDR3 runs 14 residues. The CDR3 region is CASSLAGANNEQFF. CDR3 in DNA: TGTGCCAGCAGCTTAGCAGGGGCTAATAATGAGCAGTTCTTC.

The chain carries TRBV5-1 and TRBJ1-1; no definite D call. Trimming left V 1 base short and J 2 bases short, with 9 bases between. The CDR3 totals 14 residues. The germline gives CDR1 SGHRS, CDR2 YFSETQ. CDR3 DNA sequence: TGCGCCAGCAGCTTGAGGCAGAAAAACACTGAAGCTTTCTTT. This encodes CASSLRQKNTEAFF.

The chain combines TRBV4-3 with TRBJ2-1; TRBD2 might be the D (6 bases). The CDR3 contains 14 residues. Germline V gene sequence: CDR1 LGHNA, CDR2 YSLEER. Trimming took off 4 bases at V and 4 bases at J, with 11 bases between the two ends. The CDR3 is CASSRSGQYNEQFF. Written as DNA, the CDR3 is TGCGCCAGCAGCCGCAGCGGGCAATACAATGAGCAGTTCTTC.

This clone showed up just a few times. The chain joins TRBV19 to TRBJ2-2; 11 bases align to TRBD1. J lost 4 bases, V lost 6 bases, and 4 bases had no gene match. The CDR3 is 15 amino acids. CDR1 is LNHDA, CDR2 SQIVND, per germline (reference sequence). The CDR3: CASRTGTGGTGELFF. Written as DNA, the CDR3 is TGTGCCAGTAGAACCGGGACAGGGGGCACCGGGGAGCTGTTTTTT.

The chain is built from TRBV28 and TRBJ2-7; a weak D match, TRBD2 (5 bases). The V end was cut by 5 bases, the J end by 4 bases, with 12 bases between. Germline-derived CDR1 and CDR2 are MDHEN and SYDVKM. The CDR3 totals 13 residues. Written as DNA, the CDR3 is TGTGCCAGCAGTCACGGACGGGATTACGAGCAGTACTTC. Translating it yields CASSHGRDYEQYF.

The J gene is TRBJ2-1, the V gene TRBV6-5, with D possibly being TRBD2 (5 bases). This CDR3 spans 12 amino acids. Looked up from germline, CDR1 is MNHEY and CDR2 is SVGAGI. Trimming stripped 6 bases from V and 13 bases from J, with 16 bases between. The DNA for the CDR3 is TGTGCCAGCAGCCCGCCGAGGGCGGACCAGTTCTTC. Protein: CASSPPRADQFF.

The rearrangement uses TRBV11-3 and TRBJ1-2; D remains ambiguous. V dropped 0 bases and J dropped 13 bases, with 12 bases sitting between them. Germline CDR1 and CDR2: SGHNT and YENEEA. The CDR3 is 12 residues long. The CDR3 loop is CASSLDSRHCTF. DNA of the CDR3: TGTGCCAGCAGCTTAGACTCCAGGCATTGCACCTTC.

V and J are TRBV7-2 and TRBJ2-7, with 11 bases aligning to TRBD2. The ends lost 5 bases at V and 6 bases at J; junction bases unmatched: 12. Germline V CDR1 and CDR2: SGHTA, FQGNSA. This CDR3 is built from 16 residues. CDR3 coding DNA: TGTGCCAGCAGCCCTGACCTACTAGCGGGAGCATCCGAGCAGTACTTC. This encodes CASSPDLLAGASEQYF.

The chain carries TRBV5-8 and TRBJ1-4, with D tentatively TRBD1 (5 bases). Trimming removed 1 base at V and 7 bases at J, with 14 bases between. The CDR3 extends over 15 amino acids. The V gene's germline CDR1 is SGHTS and CDR2 YDEGEE. CDR3: CASSLFRQGSEKLFF. CDR3 nucleotide sequence: TGTGCCAGCAGCTTGTTTCGCCAGGGTAGTGAAAAACTGTTTTTT.

The chain combines TRBV9 with TRBJ2-3; D possibly corresponds to TRBD2 (5 bases). CDR3 length equals 13 residues. Germline V gene sequence: CDR1 SGDLS, CDR2 YYNGEE. The ends were cut back, 3 bases at V and 6 bases at J, with 11 bases in the middle. The CDR3 sequence: CASSGQLGDTQYF. DNA of the CDR3: TGTGCCAGCAGCGGGCAACTAGGGGATACGCAGTATTTT.

The V and J genes are TRBV14 and TRBJ2-1; 7 bases agree with TRBD1. The CDR3 runs 16 residues. Germline CDR1 reads SGHDN; CDR2 reads FVKESK. After removal of 4 bases from V and 9 bases from J, the junction contained 15 bases not matched to a gene. The CDR3 bases are TGTGCCAGCAGCCTCCCGGGACAGAATCTACGGGGTGAGCAGTTCTTC. It specifies CASSLPGQNLRGEQFF.

The J gene is TRBJ2-7, the V gene TRBV30; 8 bases fit TRBD2. CDR1 and CDR2 from the germline V gene are GTSNPN and SVGIG (reference sequence). This CDR3 has 12 residues. J was trimmed by 5 bases and V by 6 bases; bases with no gene match: 6. CDR3 region: CACSAGVDEQYF. The CDR3 DNA reads as TGTGCCTGCTCAGCGGGAGTAGACGAGCAGTACTTC.

The gene calls are TRBV6-5 and TRBJ2-3; 9 nucleotides agree with TRBD2. CDR1 MNHEY and CDR2 SVGAGI come from the germline V gene. The CDR3 contains 15 residues. J gave up 0 bases and V 6 bases, and 4 bases lay outside the gene matches. The DNA for the CDR3 is TGTGCCAGCAGGGCTAGCGGGACTAGCACAGATACGCAGTATTTT. Its protein is CASRASGTSTDTQYF.

V gene TRBV29-1 combines with J gene TRBJ2-1; TRBD2 agrees at 10 bases. Trimming took 7 bases from V and 8 from J; bases not matched to a gene: 11. CDR3 length: 14 residues. Germline CDR1 reads SQVTM; CDR2 reads ANQGSEA. The CDR3 DNA is TGCAGCGCAGCACCGGGACTAGCGTACGATGAGCAGTTCTTC. This codes for CSAAPGLAYDEQFF.

V gene TRBV28 combines with J gene TRBJ1-2; perhaps TRBD1 as D (5 bases). The CDR3 is made up of 14 amino acids. Trimming cost V 6 bases and J 7 bases, with 18 bases left between them. Germline-derived CDR1 and CDR2 are MDHEN and SYDVKM. CDR3 nucleotide sequence: TGTGCCAGCAGATCTCCGGGGGGTGACGGTGGCTACACCTTC. Its translation is CASRSPGGDGGYTF.

This clone was picked up a small number of times. The rearrangement joins TRBV5-6 to TRBJ2-7, with 7 nucleotides matching TRBD1. Germline lookup yields CDR1 SGHDT and CDR2 YYEEEE. CDR3 length equals 11 residues. J gave up 7 bases and V 4 bases, and 2 bases lay outside the gene matches. Written as DNA, the CDR3 is TGTGCCAGCAGCGTGACAGGGGAGCAGTACTTC. This gives the protein CASSVTGEQYF.

CDR3 region: CASSAGTGDYGYTF. Here the CDR3 DNA reads TGTGCCAGCAGCGCCGGGACAGGGGACTATGGCTACACCTTC. This chain connects TRBV2 to TRBJ1-2; 10 bases are a match to TRBD1. V shed 6 bases, J shed 3 bases, and the junction held 4 bases outside the gene matches. The germline CDR1 and CDR2 sequences are SNHLY and FYNNEI. The length of the CDR3 is 14 residues.

The V call is TRBV9, the J call TRBJ2-1; 9 nucleotides align to TRBD2. Trimming removed 3 bases from V and 1 base from J; junction bases left unmatched: 17. Germline CDR1 SGDLS, CDR2 YYNGEE. The CDR3 loop spans 20 amino acids. CDR3 nucleotide sequence: TGTGCCAGCAGCGCGAGGCGGGGGGGCCCGAGAGGGAGGTCCTACAATGAGCAGTTCTTC. Translating it yields CASSARRGGPRGRSYNEQFF.

This clone was observed a single time. This CDR3 is also generated by other DNA sequences in the sample. V is TRBV27 and J is TRBJ1-2, with 10 bases that match TRBD1. The V gene's germline CDR1 is MNHEY and CDR2 SMNVEV (reference sequence). CDR3 size: 15 residues. Trimming cost V 5 bases and J 8 bases; bases outside gene matches: 11. This CDR3 reads CASSRQGAMLGGYTF. The CDR3 DNA reads TGTGCCAGCAGTCGACAGGGGGCCATGCTAGGAGGCTACACCTTC.

This chain links TRBV19 with TRBJ1-2; 8 bases match TRBD1. The junction had 5 bases not matched to a gene; V was cut back by 0 bases and J by 8 bases. This CDR3 is 14 amino acids long. Per the germline V gene, CDR1 is LNHDA and CDR2 is SQIVND (reference sequence). CDR3 sequence reads: CASSIDAGGTGYTF. CDR3 in DNA: TGTGCCAGTAGTATAGACGCAGGGGGCACGGGCTACACCTTC.

V is TRBV18 and J is TRBJ2-1; 9 bases line up with TRBD1. CDR3 length equals 13 residues. The junction had 2 bases not matched to a gene; V was cut back by 3 bases and J by 8 bases. From germline, CDR1 is KGHSH and CDR2 LQKENI. CDR3 sequence: CASSPGQGDEQFF. The CDR3 bases are TGTGCCAGCTCACCGGGACAGGGCGATGAGCAGTTCTTC.

This chain uses TRBV4-2 with TRBJ2-1; the match to TRBD2 covers 7 bases. This CDR3 is 17 amino acids long. J gave up 2 bases and V 0 bases, and 7 bases lay outside the gene matches. Germline CDR1 and CDR2: LGHNA and YNFKEQ. As DNA, the CDR3 is TGTGCCAGCAGCCAAGATTGGTTAGCGGGCGCCTACAATGAGCAGTTCTTC. Protein sequence: CASSQDWLAGAYNEQFF.

The chain joins TRBV18 to TRBJ2-7; 7 bases line up with TRBD1. V dropped 4 bases and J dropped 3; count of bases not matched to a gene: 15. Germline V gene sequence: CDR1 KGHSH, CDR2 LQKENI. There are 17 residues in the CDR3. Written as DNA, the CDR3 is TGTGCCAGCTCACTACAGGACAGGCTAGGACTTGGCTACGAGCAGTACTTC. This gives the protein CASSLQDRLGLGYEQYF.

The chain is built from TRBV5-1 and TRBJ1-4, with D perhaps matching TRBD1 (5 bases). V was shortened by 0 bases and J by 6 bases, with 12 bases between the two germline ends. Germline-derived CDR1 and CDR2 are SGHRS and YFSETQ. The CDR3 runs to 15 residues. The CDR3 DNA follows: TGCGCCAGCAGCTTGGGGCCAGGGATCGATGAAAAACTGTTTTTT. Its translation is CASSLGPGIDEKLFF.

The chain carries TRBV7-2 and TRBJ1-5, with unresolved D. V lost 2 bases, J lost 4 bases, and 18 bases lay in between. Germline V gene lookup returns CDR1 SGHTA and CDR2 FQGNSA. This CDR3 has 17 residues. The CDR3 sequence: CASSLSPFRGRNQPQHF. As DNA, the CDR3 is TGTGCCAGCAGCTTATCACCCTTTCGAGGGAGGAATCAGCCCCAGCATTTT. The full variable domain, completed using reference TRBV7-2 and TRBJ1-5, is GAGVSQSPSNKVTEKGKDVELRCDPISGHTALYWYRQSLGQGLEFLIYFQGNSAPDKSGLPSDRFSAERTGGSVSTLTIQRTQQEDSAVYLCASSLSPFRGRNQPQHFGDGTRLSIL.

This clone occurred a few times. J is TRBJ2-3 and V is TRBV19; 11 bases map to TRBD2. With V trimmed by 3 bases and J by 2 bases, 10 bases remained unmatched. Germline assignment: CDR1 LNHDA and CDR2 SQIVND (reference sequence). This CDR3 is built from 18 residues. In DNA form, the CDR3 reads TGTGCCAGTAGTATGAGTAGCGGGAGGGGGGGGGCCACAGATACGCAGTATTTT. Translation gives CASSMSSGRGGATDTQYF.

The V and J genes are TRBV5-1 and TRBJ2-7; 13 nucleotides agree with TRBD2. V dropped 0 bases and J dropped 4; count of bases not matched to a gene: 7. Per germline, CDR1 SGHRS and CDR2 YFSETQ. The CDR3 spans 17 residues. The CDR3 region has the DNA TGCGCCAGCAGCTTGGGAAACGTGGGACTAGCGGGGTACGAGCAGTACTTC. Amino acids: CASSLGNVGLAGYEQYF.